This TCR beta chain stems from a study of blood T cell repertoires in COVID-19. Participants were aged about 18 to 89 years from 20 to 30 US areas. Participant-reported clinical history was the basis for cohort assignment. The CDR3 runs 14 residues. V was shortened by 4 bases and J by 5 bases, with 15 bases between the two germline ends. Germline V gives CDR1 LGHDT, CDR2 YNNKEL (reference sequence). Sequencing was performed with immunoSEQ multiplex PCR; in TCRdb, only in-frame clones are kept and a portion is missing. The profile shows fewer than 250,000 clones, almost 90% of them singletons. Sequences were obtained from PBMCs or T cells enriched from blood (not recorded which). V usage is TRBV3-1 (or the pseudogene TRBV3-2) and J usage is TRBJ2-7; D is undetermined. This TCR was sampled from a man aged 30-40 years who had been exposed to COVID-19. The CDR3 DNA reads as TGTGCCAGCAGCCGGCTGACAAAAATGGACGAGCAGTACTTC. Its translation: CASSRLTKMDEQYF.